This T cell receptor (beta chain) was sequenced during a study of memory CD4+ T cells and cytomegalovirus serostatus. Profiled with immunoSEQ multiplex PCR; TCRdb holds only in-frame clones, not every one. Found here are about 64,000 clones, approximately 80% of them singletons; the top ten hold about 0.9%. Single viable CD3+CD4+CD8-CD45RO+ cells were sorted as the memory CD4+ T cells. Germline values: CDR1 MGHDK, CDR2 SYGVNS. Trimming shortened V by 1 base and J by 3 bases, and 10 bases separated the two germline ends. CDR3 length: 14 amino acids. The chain recombines TRBV25-1 with TRBJ2-7; D perhaps matches TRBD1 (5 bases). The sequence was collected from an adult in good health and CMV-seronegative. Sequences were obtained from memory CD4+ T cells from blood. CDR3 DNA: TGTGCCAGCAGTGAATCCGACAGATACTACGAGCAGTACTTC. It translates to CASSESDRYYEQYF.